The clone carrying this T cell receptor beta chain occurred a few times. The entry originates in a study of T-cell reconstitution after alpha-beta-depleted transplantation in children. The V end was cut by 0 bases, the J end by 4 bases, with 12 bases between. CDR3 length equals 14 residues. CDR1 GTSNPN and CDR2 SVGIG come from the germline V gene (reference sequence). This sample's TCRbeta library carried unique molecular identifier barcodes. TCRdb re-called the PCR reads with MiXCR, one entry per CDR3 protein. This repertoire shows approximately 520,000 distinct CDR3 sequences, 30% to 35% found once; its top ten account for 2% to 3%.

The input for sequencing was PBMCs from the stem cell graft donor, taken from the stem cell graft. The clonotype was recovered from a human donor who donated a stem cell graft to a child with aplastic anemia. This chain uses TRBV30 with TRBJ1-1, with D hard to call. The CDR3 protein is CAWSVGRTGTEAFF. In nucleotides, the CDR3 is TGTGCCTGGAGTGTCGGCAGAACGGGCACTGAAGCTTTCTTT.